The rows below give T cell receptor beta chains drawn from one sample of a study of CD4 T cells in lung cancer. The assay was immunoSEQ multiplex PCR, and TCRdb's table has in-frame clones only and misses some. This table holds about 10,000 clones, 50% to 75% found once. Sequenced material: normal lung tissue taken away from the tumor. The source of these receptors is a man aged 55 to 69 with non-small cell lung cancer. Each CDR3 is given with its conserved first and last residue. The order of the fields is V gene, CDR3 protein.

>TRBV18
CASSPFSGSALNNEQFF
>TRBV7-3
CASSSTSGSEETQYF
>TRBV18
CASSPPLSSYEQYF
>TRBV6-1
CASSPDRGGPETQYF
>TRBV10-3
CAISESKGANTGELFF
>TRBV7-2
CASSYYDRGTSYGYTF
>TRBV5-1
CASRQGNSGYTF
>TRBV5-4
CASSPMDRGYGYTF
>TRBV27
CASSGDSWRETQYF
>TRBV6-5
CASSLQGSGEKLFF
>TRBV5-1
CASSQAVTYEQYF
>TRBV27
CASSLGPPGELFF
>TRBV11-2
CASSQSGTGLTDTQYF
>TRBV5-1
CASSLAPTRGTGELFF
>TRBV7-3
CASSSSRDTTNTGELFF
>TRBV7-9
CASSPGLAGGPWSQYF
>TRBV6-6
CASSDRDGTRPQHF
>TRBV9
CASSVAPKGVNTIYF
>TRBV7-6
CASSLGGWREAFF
>TRBV7-4
CASSPRRGYNYNEQFF
>TRBV18
CASSPGRGETQYF
>TRBV5-4
CASSLVRATGELFF
>TRBV5-1
CASSSTSGRGQFF
>TRBV28
CASRSSVGTQYF
>TRBV5-1
CASSFKREGSDEQFF
>TRBV9
CASSEFRTGSTDTQYF
>TRBV4-1
CASSQGLAETYEQYF
>TRBV10-2
CAIQWAGEGTEAFF
>TRBV2
CASSDGSGGQPQHF
>TRBV11-1
CASSLVRGYEQYF
>TRBV11-2
CASSPTSGSSYEQYF
>TRBV9
CASSARVLAGGKGEQFF
>TRBV14
CASSQGAPSNNQPQHF
>TRBV9
CASSLRFTDTQYF
>TRBV2
CASSDRGWEQYF
>TRBV27
CASSLSGQTYNEQFF
>TRBV5-1
CASSLPRAGGSETQYF
>TRBV5-1
CANSAGGDYNEQFF
>TRBV7-9
CASSFGQGDVNEQFF
>TRBV28
CASSFLAAKNIQYF
>TRBV5-4
CASSSIDTHYGYTF
>TRBV7-9
CASESQGAFEQYF
>TRBV6-1
CASGLAGVRNEQFF
>TRBV7-9
CASSLRGFNEKLFF
>TRBV7-8
CASSLFGQAGNTIYF
>TRBV5-1
CASKLSGTSTDTQYF
>TRBV6-6
CASSYSGRAYEQYF
>TRBV5-1
CASSLYPGDYGYTF
>TRBV18
CASSSTSILYEQYF
>TRBV6-4
CASSVQSGTSENEQFF
>TRBV6-4
CASSPRTGSYYGYTF
>TRBV5-4
CASSLVEPGQQNYGYTF